The 27 T cell receptor beta chains in this list originate from one sample, sequenced in a study of shared clonotypes between healthy human individuals. Data came from immunoSEQ multiplex PCR; TCRdb stores just in-frame clones and leaves some out. Of over a million clones in the sample, around 97% were seen once. The sample comprised naive CD4+ T cells sorted from blood. The subset: CD45RA+ positively selected. The receptors originated from a man aged 25-45 years in good health.

The V and J genes are TRBV29-1 and TRBJ2-7, with D hard to call. Trimming cost V 2 bases and J 3 bases, with 20 bases left between them. The germline CDR1 and CDR2 sequences are SQVTM and ANQGSEA. The CDR3 is 16 residues long. The CDR3 coding sequence is TGCAGCGTTGAAACCCCCGCGAAAGGGATCGGCTACGAGCAGTACTTC. It specifies CSVETPAKGIGYEQYF.

V gene TRBV29-1 combines with J gene TRBJ2-1; no clear D. The V end lost 6 bases, the J end lost 0 bases, and 9 bases lay between the germline ends. Germline CDR1 and CDR2: SQVTM and ANQGSEA. The CDR3 is made up of 13 amino acids. The CDR3 reads CSVGRSSYNEQFF. CDR3 nucleotides: TGCAGCGTCGGCAGGAGCTCCTACAATGAGCAGTTCTTC.

The chain carries TRBV25-1 and TRBJ2-7, with D perhaps TRBD1 (6 bases). V lost 8 bases and J 4 bases, leaving 15 bases between the germline ends. This CDR3 is built from 13 residues. CDR1 and CDR2 (germline): MGHDK, SYGVNS. DNA for the CDR3: TGTGCCAGCTCGCCGGACAGATCTTACGAGCAGTACTTC. Encoded protein: CASSPDRSYEQYF.

The V and J genes are TRBV18 and TRBJ2-7; D gene ambiguous. V lost 6 bases, J lost 2 bases, and 14 bases lay in between. The germline V gene encodes CDR1 KGHSH and CDR2 LQKENI. This CDR3 region has 14 residues. The CDR3 DNA is TGTGCCAGCTCTGATCGGGCTACCCCCTACGAGCAGTACTTC. Protein: CASSDRATPYEQYF.

This clone was recorded only once. This chain's CDR3 is CASSLIGLASYNEQFF. The DNA of the CDR3 is TGCGCCAGCAGCTTGATAGGACTAGCGAGCTACAATGAGCAGTTCTTC. This chain uses TRBV5-1 with TRBJ2-1, with 9 nucleotides matching TRBD2. V dropped 1 base and J dropped 3; count of bases not matched to a gene: 5. The CDR3 spans 16 residues. CDR1 and CDR2 (germline): SGHRS, YFSETQ.

Concerning this clone itself: A much more abundant neighbour one base away suggests this may be a read error. The J gene is TRBJ2-3, the V gene TRBV7-2; no reliable D call. V was clipped by 3 bases and J by 3 bases, with 7 bases between them. CDR3 length: 13 amino acids. Germline CDR1 is SGHTA and CDR2 is FQGNSA. The CDR3 is CASSFEATDTQYF. The CDR3 nucleotides are TGTGCCAGCAGCTTCGAAGCAACAGATACGCAGTATTTT.

V gene TRBV5-1 combines with J gene TRBJ2-7; D assignment may be TRBD1 or TRBD2 (5 bases each). This CDR3 region has 16 residues. Germline values: CDR1 SGHRS, CDR2 YFSETQ. V was cut by 5 bases and J by 0 bases, with 18 bases left in between. The CDR3 bases are TGCGCCAGCAGTGAGGTCCCCTCGAGGGGCTCCTACGAGCAGTACTTC. It specifies CASSEVPSRGSYEQYF.

A word on this clone: Other nucleotide sequences from this sample produce the same CDR3. The chain recombines TRBV6-5 with TRBJ1-1; D gene uncertain. Germline CDR1 MNHEY, CDR2 SVGAGI. Trimming removed 0 bases from V and 2 bases from J, with 7 bases in between. The CDR3 is 14 residues long. The CDR3 coding sequence is TGTGCCAGCAGTTACTCGCCAGGAAACACTGAAGCTTTCTTT. This translates into CASSYSPGNTEAFF.

This sequence joins TRBV28 and TRBJ1-2; D unclear. The CDR3 runs to 13 residues. Germline CDR1 and CDR2: MDHEN and SYDVKM. The germline V and J ends were trimmed by 6 bases and 7 bases, with 15 bases remaining between them. The CDR3 loop reads CASRRDGKFGYTF. CDR3 in DNA: TGTGCCAGCAGGAGGGATGGAAAATTTGGCTACACCTTC.

In this sample, this clone turned up once. This same CDR3 is encoded by further DNA sequences in the sample. This chain connects TRBV28 to TRBJ2-1; D gene unclear. This CDR3 region has 12 residues. CDR1 and CDR2 from the germline V gene are MDHEN and SYDVKM. Deletions cut 3 bases from V and 7 bases from J, with 7 bases between. The CDR3 protein is CASSFSRNEQFF. CDR3 DNA sequence: TGTGCCAGCAGTTTCTCTAGGAATGAGCAGTTCTTC.

The genes are TRBV10-2 and TRBJ2-5; TRBD2 matches 10 bases. J was trimmed by 3 bases and V by 0 bases; bases with no gene match: 16. Germline CDR1 WSHSY, CDR2 SAAADI. The CDR3 has 20 amino acids. CDR3 in amino acids: CASSESQGIFGLAEEETQYF. The DNA for the CDR3 is TGCGCCAGCAGTGAGTCGCAAGGGATATTTGGACTAGCGGAGGAAGAGACCCAGTACTTC.

This clone was counted a single time. The rearrangement joins TRBV10-2 to TRBJ2-7; 8 bases fit TRBD2. Trimming cost V 3 bases and J 2 bases; bases outside gene matches: 3. Germline CDR1 is WSHSY and CDR2 is SAAADI. The CDR3 loop spans 14 amino acids. CDR3 loop: CASSETSGPYEQYF. The DNA of the CDR3 is TGCGCCAGCAGTGAAACTAGCGGTCCCTACGAGCAGTACTTC.

V gene TRBV19 combines with J gene TRBJ1-1, with D unresolved. The CDR3 spans 13 residues. The germline V gene encodes CDR1 LNHDA and CDR2 SQIVND (reference sequence). V lost 5 bases and J 3 bases, leaving 10 bases between the germline ends. CDR3 loop: CASSLHRDTEAFF. CDR3 sequence (DNA): TGTGCCAGTAGTCTCCACAGAGACACTGAAGCTTTCTTT.

This chain links TRBV6-1 with TRBJ2-5; D not certain. The J call may not be correct, given that the DNA end is closer to TRBJ2-7. There are 14 residues in the CDR3. CDR1 is MNHNS, CDR2 SASEGT, per germline. As DNA, the CDR3 is TGTGCCAGCAGTGAAGCGCTTCTGGCCTACGAGCAGTACTTC. It specifies CASSEALLAYEQYF.

The chain links TRBV6-5 to TRBJ2-1; D is tentatively TRBD1 or TRBD2 (5 bases each). Trimming pared 6 bases from V and 8 bases from J, leaving 20 bases between. This CDR3 spans 15 amino acids. Germline values: CDR1 MNHEY, CDR2 SVGAGI. The CDR3, as DNA: TGTGCCAGCAGACCGGGACCATACATCCCGGATGAGCAGTTCTTC. Its protein is CASRPGPYIPDEQFF.

The CDR3 bases are TGCGCCAGCAGCCAAAGTGACCTGAAAGTGGGGGAGCTGTTTTTT. Residues: CASSQSDLKVGELFF. The genes are TRBV4-3 and TRBJ2-2; no reliable D call. CDR3 length equals 15 residues. Trimming pared 2 bases from V and 8 bases from J, leaving 15 bases between. CDR1 and CDR2 (germline): LGHNA, YSLEER.

The chain is built from TRBV6-1 and TRBJ1-2, with no clear D. Germline CDR1 and CDR2: MNHNS and SASEGT. V was pared by 7 bases and J by 7 bases, with 16 bases between. The CDR3 has 13 amino acids. The CDR3 DNA sequence: TGTGCCAGCACCCAAAGCACCTCGGGTGGCTACACCTTC. Translated: CASTQSTSGGYTF.

V usage is TRBV5-4 and J usage is TRBJ2-1; 9 nucleotides match TRBD1. The CDR3 extends over 15 amino acids. CDR1 is SGHNT, CDR2 YYREEE, per germline (reference sequence). V trimming: 4 bases; J trimming: 2 bases; junction bases outside the gene matches: 4. The CDR3 bases are TGTGCCAGCAGCGTGGGACAGGGTCCCTACAATGAGCAGTTCTTC. Translating it yields CASSVGQGPYNEQFF. The variable domain in full, completed from reference TRBV5-4 and TRBJ2-1, reads ETGVTQSPTHLIKTRGQQVTLRCSSQSGHNTVSWYQQALGQGPQFIFQYYREEENGRGNFPPRFSGLQFPNYSSELNVNALELDDSALYLCASSVGQGPYNEQFFGPGTRLTVL.

This clone was counted a single time. This rearrangement joins TRBV11-2 to TRBJ2-1; tentative D call: TRBD2 (6 bases). Trimming shortened V by 3 bases and J by 7 bases, and 10 bases separated the two germline ends. Germline V lookup: CDR1 SGHAT, CDR2 FQNNGV. This CDR3 has 13 residues. This CDR3 reads CASSLEGRNEQFF. The CDR3 DNA is TGTGCCAGCAGCTTGGAGGGACGAAATGAGCAGTTCTTC.

V usage is TRBV29-1 and J usage is TRBJ2-3; 15 nucleotides line up with TRBD2. Germline V gene sequence: CDR1 SQVTM, CDR2 ANQGSEA. V shed 6 bases and J 3 bases; nucleotides not matched to a gene: 1. This CDR3 spans 14 amino acids. DNA of the CDR3: TGCAGCGTGGGACTAGCGGGAGGTACAGATACGCAGTATTTT. It codes for CSVGLAGGTDTQYF.

This rearrangement joins TRBV6-6 to TRBJ2-7; D unclear. V lost 0 bases and J 2 bases, leaving 11 bases between the germline ends. There are 15 residues in the CDR3. Germline loops: CDR1 MNHNY, CDR2 SVGAGI (reference sequence). CDR3 in DNA: TGTGCCAGCAGTTACTCCGTCGGCGGAGCCTACGAGCAGTACTTC. Its protein is CASSYSVGGAYEQYF.

As concerns this clone: Its ends do not fully match the called genes, so a read error is possible. The CDR3 DNA reads TGTGCCAGCAGTTTTAACGAAGACAGGGGGGTGTTGAGGGACTTC. It specifies CASSFNEDRGVLRDF. The gene calls are TRBV28 and TRBJ2-7, with 9 nucleotides matching TRBD1. Germline CDR1 MDHEN, CDR2 SYDVKM. This CDR3 is 15 amino acids long.

The chain recombines TRBV27 with TRBJ1-1, with a weak D call TRBD1 (6 bases). Germline CDR1 and CDR2: MNHEY and SMNVEV (reference sequence). Between the trimmed V and J ends, which lost 8 bases and 5 bases, there was a span of 21 bases. This CDR3 is built from 15 residues. CDR3 sequence: CASDTLRQVGTEAFF. The DNA of the CDR3 is TGTGCCAGCGATACGCTTAGACAGGTTGGAACTGAAGCTTTCTTT.

In this sample, this clone turned up once. The J gene is TRBJ2-5, the V gene TRBV5-1; 9 bases are shared with TRBD1. The V segment lost 1 base and the J segment 3 bases; nucleotides outside the gene matches: 4. Germline CDR1 SGHRS, CDR2 YFSETQ. The CDR3 consists of 15 residues. The CDR3 DNA reads as TGCGCCAGCAGCTTGTCGACAGGGGGAGAAGAGACCCAGTACTTC. Translating gives CASSLSTGGEETQYF.

CDR3: CASSSGPLTEAFF. The CDR3 bases are TGTGCCAGCAGTTCCGGACCCTTGACTGAAGCTTTCTTT. This chain uses TRBV9 with TRBJ1-1; no reliable D call. This CDR3 spans 13 amino acids. With 5 bases removed from V and 5 bases from J, the gap between germline ends came to 13 bases. Germline CDR1 SGDLS, CDR2 YYNGEE. The full variable domain, its missing parts supplied by reference TRBV9 and TRBJ1-1, is DSGVTQTPKHLITATGQRVTLRCSPRSGDLSVYWYQQSLDQGLQFLIQYYNGEERAKGNILERFSAQQFPDLHSELNLSSLELGDSALYFCASSSGPLTEAFFGQGTRLTVV.

The chain combines TRBV9 with TRBJ2-7; 7 bases match TRBD1. The CDR3 consists of 17 residues. Germline V gene sequence: CDR1 SGDLS, CDR2 YYNGEE. After removal of 0 bases from V and 2 bases from J, the junction contained 11 bases not matched to a gene. This CDR3 reads CASSVGGGRQGTYEQYF. The CDR3 DNA is TGTGCCAGCAGCGTAGGAGGGGGCCGACAGGGAACCTACGAGCAGTACTTC.

This rearrangement joins TRBV30 to TRBJ2-6; perhaps TRBD2 as D (6 bases). CDR1 GTSNPN and CDR2 SVGIG come from the germline V gene (reference sequence). Trimming took 4 bases from V and 4 from J, leaving 11 bases between them. CDR3 length equals 14 residues. CDR3 protein: CAWKWGEGANVLTF. The CDR3 DNA is TGTGCCTGGAAGTGGGGGGAAGGGGCCAACGTCCTGACTTTC.